The rows below give T cell receptor beta chains drawn from one sample of a study of control samples from healthy donors and cancer patients. Libraries were prepared by immunoSEQ multiplex PCR; TCRdb keeps only in-frame clonotypes and omits some of them. The sample lists 90,000 to 150,000 clones, around 89% seen once, with less than 4% in the top ten. What was sequenced was blood. These receptors were obtained from a man aged 35 to 55 in good health. CDR3s include the opening cysteine and the closing phenylalanine or tryptophan. A D gene is named only where the DNA matches it firmly. Clone size is not always given. Where it is, it says once, few, many or a class for expanded clones.

cdr3_nt cdr3_aa clone_size j_call v_call d_call
TGCGCCAGCCTAAGGGGTAGCGGGGGGGCCATCACAGATACGCAGTATTTT CASLRGSGGAITDTQYF - TRBJ2-3 TRBV5-1 TRBD2
TGTGCAAGTCGCCCAATCAGCTCTGGAAACACCATATATTTT CASRPISSGNTIYF - TRBJ1-3 TRBV12-2 -
TGTGCCAGCAGCGTAGTAGGGACAGGGAATGAGCAGTTCTTC CASSVVGTGNEQFF - TRBJ2-1 TRBV9 TRBD1
TGTGCCAGCAGCTTAGATGTGACTAGGGCAAGCTCCTACAATGAGCAGTTCTTC CASSLDVTRASSYNEQFF - TRBJ2-1 TRBV11-2 -
TGTGCCAGCAGCCCAAGCAGACTAGCGGGGGGGACCCAGTACTTC CASSPSRLAGGTQYF - TRBJ2-5 TRBV7-2 TRBD2
TGTGCCAGCAGCGAGAGCGGGGACAGACCTCAAGAGACCCAGTACTTC CASSESGDRPQETQYF once TRBJ2-5 TRBV12-1 -
TGTGCCAGCAGCTCCAAATCCCGGGGGGCCAAAACAGATACGCAGTATTTT CASSSKSRGAKTDTQYF - TRBJ2-3 TRBV7-8 -
TGTGCCAGCAGCCTAGGACAGAAAAATGAAAAACTGTTTTTT CASSLGQKNEKLFF - TRBJ1-4 TRBV9 -
TGTGCCACCAGTTATCGACAGCAAGAGACCCAGTACTTC CATSYRQQETQYF - TRBJ2-5 TRBV24-1 -
TGTGCCAGCAGCCGGACAGGGGACTATGGCTACACCTTC CASSRTGDYGYTF - TRBJ1-2 TRBV2 TRBD1
TGCGCCAGCAGTGAGTCCGGCGAGGGGACCGGGGAGCTGTTTTTT CASSESGEGTGELFF - TRBJ2-2 TRBV10-1 -
TGTGCCAGCAGCCAATCGCGGAGCGGGGAGCTGTTTTTT CASSQSRSGELFF once TRBJ2-2 TRBV16 -
TGTGCCAGCAGCCAAGAGCTATCAGGGGGGACTTCAGGAAACACCATATATTTT CASSQELSGGTSGNTIYF - TRBJ1-3 TRBV4-2 TRBD1
TGTGCCAGCTCAACACGGGAGTCAGGGCTTAATGAAAAACTGTTTTTT CASSTRESGLNEKLFF - TRBJ1-4 TRBV18 -
TGTGCCAGCAGAAACCCGACAGGCTCCTACGAGCAGTACTTC CASRNPTGSYEQYF few TRBJ2-7 TRBV6-6 -
TGTGCCAGCAGGTCTAGCGGGGGAGGGTCCTACAATGAGCAGTTCTTC CASRSSGGGSYNEQFF - TRBJ2-1 TRBV7-9 TRBD2
TGTGCCAGCAGCTTAGCGTTAGGGGGCAAGAACACTGAAGCTTTCTTT CASSLALGGKNTEAFF - TRBJ1-1 TRBV7-8 TRBD1
TGCGCCAGCGCCCGAGACACACAAAAAAATCAGCCCCAGCATTTT CASARDTQKNQPQHF - TRBJ1-5 TRBV10-2 -
TGCAGCGTTCAGATAAATCAGCCCCAGCATTTT CSVQINQPQHF - TRBJ1-5 TRBV29-1 -
TGTGCCAGCAGTGACCCGGGACAGGCTGGCTACACCTTC CASSDPGQAGYTF - TRBJ1-2 TRBV27 TRBD1
TGCGCCAGCAGCTTGGAGGGGGTACGTTACAATGAGCAGTTCTTC CASSLEGVRYNEQFF - TRBJ2-1 TRBV5-1 -
TGTGCCAGCAGTTTCGGGAGGGTCTATAATTCACCCCTCCACTTT CASSFGRVYNSPLHF - TRBJ1-6 TRBV27 -
TGTGCCAGCAACTCCCCCAGGATCTACAATGAGCAGTTCTTC CASNSPRIYNEQFF once TRBJ2-1 TRBV7-9 -
TGTGCCAGCAGTTACTCAGGGACAGGGCAGCCCCAGCATTTT CASSYSGTGQPQHF - TRBJ1-5 TRBV6-5 TRBD1
TGTGCCAGTAGGGGAACATATTTAAACCGGGACTACCGGAGGGGGGGTCACAATGAGCAGTTCTTC CASRGTYLNRDYRRGGHNEQFF - TRBJ2-1 TRBV19 -
TGCAGCGTTGCCTTGGACAGGGGGCTTGAGCAGTACTTC CSVALDRGLEQYF - TRBJ2-7 TRBV29-1 TRBD1
TGTGCCAGCAGTGGAGTAGTAAGGACGGCCTCCTACGAGCAGTACTTC CASSGVVRTASYEQYF - TRBJ2-7 TRBV2 -
TGTGCCAGTAGTATAGCTGCGGGAGGGTCTGAAAAACTGTTTTTT CASSIAAGGSEKLFF - TRBJ1-4 TRBV19 -
TGTGCCAGCAGCTTAGAGGGACGCTCTAACTATGGCTACACCTTC CASSLEGRSNYGYTF - TRBJ1-2 TRBV7-3 -
TGTGCCAGCAGCTTAGTATTCGGACAGTATAGCAATCAGCCCCAGCATTTT CASSLVFGQYSNQPQHF once TRBJ1-5 TRBV7-8 -
TGTGCCAGCAGCCTTTGGACGGAAAATTCACCCCTCCACTTT CASSLWTENSPLHF - TRBJ1-6 TRBV7-9 -